These 20 T cell receptor beta chains share one sample of origin, sequenced in a study of T cells in Graves' hyperthyroidism and ophthalmopathy. Regions amplified from RNA transcripts were the TCR beta CDR3 regions. The primer set for the first-round RT-PCR of the TCR CDR3 was HTBI. Via MiXCR, TCRdb re-called the multiplex PCR reads, giving one row per CDR3 protein. The sample holds about 600,000 distinct CDR3 sequences, 12% to 15% seen once. Sequencing input: blood. These receptors originate from a woman aged 18 to 35 with Graves' ophthalmopathy.

This clonotype was found many times. This rearrangement joins TRBV2 to TRBJ2-5; no definite D call. CDR1 is SNHLY, CDR2 FYNNEI, per germline. V lost 1 base and J 5 bases, leaving 5 bases between the germline ends. The CDR3 loop spans 12 amino acids. The CDR3 bases are TGTGCCAGCAGTGAAGTGAGGGAGACCCAGTACTTC. Protein: CASSEVRETQYF.

Only a few counts were recorded for this clonotype. The chain employs TRBV5-1 and TRBJ1-1, with a possible D match to TRBD1 (6 bases). Germline lookup yields CDR1 SGHRS and CDR2 YFSETQ. The CDR3 extends over 16 amino acids. Trimming took off 0 bases at V and 0 bases at J, with 12 bases between the two ends. The CDR3 is CASSLEGGSVNTEAFF. CDR3 sequence (DNA): TGCGCCAGCAGCTTGGAGGGGGGATCCGTGAACACTGAAGCTTTCTTT.

In this sample, this clonotype turned up many times. This chain connects TRBV28 to TRBJ2-3, with D hard to call. Trimming removed 2 bases at V and 0 bases at J, with 6 bases between. The CDR3 is 14 residues long. CDR1 and CDR2 (germline): MDHEN, SYDVKM. Written as DNA, the CDR3 is TGTGCCAGCAGTTTAGGGCTGAGCACAGATACGCAGTATTTT. This sequence encodes CASSLGLSTDTQYF.

This clonotype was counted many times. The chain has TRBV20-1 and TRBJ2-7; TRBD1 is a possible D gene (6 bases). The length of the CDR3 is 15 residues. Trimming pared 5 bases from V and 0 bases from J, leaving 17 bases between. Germline values: CDR1 DFQATT, CDR2 SNEGSKA (reference sequence). This CDR3 reads CSAPRPGDFSYEQYF. The DNA of the CDR3 is TGCAGTGCTCCCCGGCCAGGGGATTTCTCCTACGAGCAGTACTTC.

This clonotype has just a few counts. This sequence joins TRBV5-6 and TRBJ1-4; no clear D. Trimming shortened V by 1 base and J by 7 bases, and 11 bases separated the two germline ends. Germline V gene sequence: CDR1 SGHDT, CDR2 YYEEEE. The CDR3 spans 14 residues. The chain's CDR3 is CASSLSWPLEKLFF. CDR3 bases: TGTGCCAGCAGCTTGTCATGGCCCCTTGAAAAACTGTTTTTT.

This clonotype occurred many times. This chain uses TRBV7-9 with TRBJ2-1, with 8 bases identical to TRBD2. After removal of 3 bases from V and 5 bases from J, the junction contained 6 bases not matched to a gene. The germline V gene has CDR1 SEHNR and CDR2 FQNEAQ (reference sequence). This CDR3 region has 15 residues. This chain's CDR3 is CASSFSLAGNNEQFF. The CDR3 DNA reads TGTGCCAGCAGCTTTTCGTTAGCGGGGAACAATGAGCAGTTCTTC.

This clonotype was observed a few times. CDR3 bases: TGTGCCAGCAGCCAAGCGGACAGGGGGAATCAGCCCCAGCATTTT. This sequence encodes CASSQADRGNQPQHF. V gene TRBV7-9 combines with J gene TRBJ1-5, with 10 bases lining up with TRBD1. The CDR3 runs 15 residues. The V and J ends lost 5 bases and 4 bases, in that order; junction bases with no gene match: 5. The germline CDR1 and CDR2 sequences are SEHNR and FQNEAQ (reference sequence).

This clonotype was counted many times. V usage is TRBV7-9 and J usage is TRBJ1-4, with TRBD1 identical over 9 bases. Germline CDR1 SEHNR, CDR2 FQNEAQ (reference sequence). The V and J ends lost 6 bases and 8 bases, in that order; junction bases with no gene match: 7. This CDR3 comprises 14 residues. CDR3 in amino acids: CASSQQGAAEKLFF. In nucleotides, the CDR3 is TGTGCCAGCAGTCAACAGGGGGCAGCGGAAAAACTGTTTTTT.

This clonotype has ten or more counts. The chain joins TRBV24-1 to TRBJ1-2; 7 bases match TRBD1. CDR1 is KGHDR, CDR2 SFDVKD, per germline. The junction had 16 bases not matched to a gene; V was cut back by 8 bases and J by 8 bases. The CDR3 is 15 amino acids. The chain's CDR3 is CATKKDRNLRWGYTF. In DNA form, the CDR3 reads TGTGCCACCAAGAAGGACAGGAATCTTAGATGGGGCTACACCTTC.

Many counts were recorded for this clonotype. V is TRBV5-4 and J is TRBJ2-7; 8 nucleotides align to TRBD1. CDR1 and CDR2 from the germline V gene are SGHNT and YYREEE (reference sequence). V shed 4 bases, J shed 4 bases, and the junction held 13 bases outside the gene matches. CDR3 size: 16 residues. Written as DNA, the CDR3 is TGTGCCAGCAGCAGGCCCGGGGCAGGGGGCATATACGAGCAGTACTTC. It yields the protein CASSRPGAGGIYEQYF.

This clonotype appeared many times. The V call is TRBV12-3 or TRBV12-4, the J call TRBJ1-2, with 7 bases that match TRBD1. The CDR3 extends over 12 amino acids. V lost 5 bases to trimming and J lost 7 bases; unmatched junction nucleotides: 4. The CDR3: CASSRDSGGYTF. The CDR3 nucleotides read TGTGCCAGCAGTCGGGACAGTGGTGGCTACACCTTC.

This chain connects TRBV6-1 to TRBJ2-2, with D maybe TRBD2 (6 bases). Trimming took 5 bases from V and 5 from J, leaving 18 bases between them. Germline lookup yields CDR1 MNHNS and CDR2 SASEGT. The CDR3 consists of 16 residues. The CDR3: CASSYAGKVFTGELFF. DNA of the CDR3: TGTGCCAGCAGTTACGCGGGAAAGGTATTTACCGGGGAGCTGTTTTTT.

With respect to this clonotype: A single base separates this from a much larger clone, so it may be a read error. CDR3: CAGSPDRGLTEAFF. In nucleotides, the CDR3 is TGTGCCGGCAGCCCTGACAGAGGTCTCACTGAAGCTTTCTTT. The rearrangement uses TRBV7-9 and TRBJ1-1, with a weak D call TRBD1 (5 bases). This CDR3 has 14 residues. Germline lookup yields CDR1 SEHNR and CDR2 FQNEAQ (reference sequence).

This clonotype was recorded many times. V usage is TRBV2 and J usage is TRBJ2-1, with D tentatively TRBD1 (5 bases). This CDR3 spans 15 amino acids. Germline V gives CDR1 SNHLY, CDR2 FYNNEI. The V end was cut by 4 bases, the J end by 7 bases, with 17 bases between. The CDR3 protein is CASSGQLGVSNEQFF. CDR3 in DNA: TGTGCCAGCAGTGGACAGTTAGGGGTTTCGAATGAGCAGTTCTTC.

This clonotype showed up many times. The chain uses TRBV29-1 and TRBJ2-7; 8 bases agree with TRBD1. The germline V gene encodes CDR1 SQVTM and CDR2 ANQGSEA. This CDR3 comprises 15 residues. The ends lost 3 bases at V and 2 bases at J; junction bases unmatched: 9. CDR3 sequence: CSVEDRASTTYEQYF. The CDR3 nucleotides read TGCAGCGTTGAGGACAGGGCCTCAACAACCTACGAGCAGTACTTC.

Only a few counts were recorded for this clonotype. This chain links TRBV5-4 with TRBJ1-2; D remains unclear. CDR1 and CDR2 from the germline V gene are SGHNT and YYREEE (reference sequence). Trimming removed 0 bases from V and 8 bases from J, with 14 bases in between. This CDR3 has 14 residues. The CDR3 nucleotides are TGTGCCAGCAGCTTGGCAGCGCAACGGGCGGGCTACACCTTC. Translated, it gives CASSLAAQRAGYTF. Complete variable domain (other parts from reference TRBV5-4 and TRBJ1-2): ETGVTQSPTHLIKTRGQQVTLRCSSQSGHNTVSWYQQALGQGPQFIFQYYREEENGRGNFPPRFSGLQFPNYSSELNVNALELDDSALYLCASSLAAQRAGYTFGSGTRLTVV.

This CDR3 is CASTDREDQPQHF. The CDR3 nucleotides are TGTGCCAGCACGGACAGGGAGGATCAGCCCCAGCATTTT. The J gene is TRBJ1-5, the V gene TRBV25-1, with TRBD1 identical over 8 bases. Germline V gene lookup returns CDR1 MGHDK and CDR2 SYGVNS. The CDR3 contains 13 residues. The junction had 4 bases not matched to a gene; V was cut back by 7 bases and J by 5 bases.

This clonotype has only a few counts. V usage is TRBV9 and J usage is TRBJ1-3; 8 bases line up with TRBD1. The CDR3 is 14 residues long. Trimming removed 5 bases from V and 7 bases from J; junction bases left unmatched: 8. Germline lookup yields CDR1 SGDLS and CDR2 YYNGEE. CDR3 DNA sequence: TGTGCCAGCAGTGAAACGACAGGGGTGAACACCATATATTTT. This encodes CASSETTGVNTIYF.

Remarks on this clonotype: It may be a read error: a sequence one base away is much more abundant. The chain links TRBV30 to TRBJ2-3; 7 positions match TRBD2. Trimming removed 3 bases from V and 1 base from J; junction bases left unmatched: 4. The length of the CDR3 is 14 residues. The germline gives CDR1 GTSNPN, CDR2 SVGIG (reference sequence). CDR3 nucleotide sequence: TGTGCCTGGAGAGCGGGACTCTGCACAGATACGCAGTATTTT. Its translation: CAWRAGLCTDTQYF.

In this sample, this clonotype turned up many times. The CDR3 sequence: CATSEWNRGKETQYF. CDR3 DNA: TGTGCCACCAGTGAATGGAACAGGGGGAAAGAGACCCAGTACTTC. This chain links TRBV24-1 with TRBJ2-5; 8 bases line up with TRBD1. Germline CDR1 and CDR2: KGHDR and SFDVKD. V gave up 4 bases and J gave up 3 bases; unmatched junction bases: 6. The CDR3 is 15 amino acids.